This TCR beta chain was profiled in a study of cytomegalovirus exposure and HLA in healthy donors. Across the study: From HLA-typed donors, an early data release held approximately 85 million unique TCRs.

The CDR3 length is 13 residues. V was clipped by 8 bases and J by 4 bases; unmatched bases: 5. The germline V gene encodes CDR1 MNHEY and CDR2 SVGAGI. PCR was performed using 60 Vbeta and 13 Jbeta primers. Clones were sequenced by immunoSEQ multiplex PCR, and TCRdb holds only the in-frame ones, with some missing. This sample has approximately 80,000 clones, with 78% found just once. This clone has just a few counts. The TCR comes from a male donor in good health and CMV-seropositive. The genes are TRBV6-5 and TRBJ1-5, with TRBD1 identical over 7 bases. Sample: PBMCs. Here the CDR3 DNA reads TGTGCCAGCGGCCTGGACAGGAATCAGCCCCAGCATTTT. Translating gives CASGLDRNQPQHF.